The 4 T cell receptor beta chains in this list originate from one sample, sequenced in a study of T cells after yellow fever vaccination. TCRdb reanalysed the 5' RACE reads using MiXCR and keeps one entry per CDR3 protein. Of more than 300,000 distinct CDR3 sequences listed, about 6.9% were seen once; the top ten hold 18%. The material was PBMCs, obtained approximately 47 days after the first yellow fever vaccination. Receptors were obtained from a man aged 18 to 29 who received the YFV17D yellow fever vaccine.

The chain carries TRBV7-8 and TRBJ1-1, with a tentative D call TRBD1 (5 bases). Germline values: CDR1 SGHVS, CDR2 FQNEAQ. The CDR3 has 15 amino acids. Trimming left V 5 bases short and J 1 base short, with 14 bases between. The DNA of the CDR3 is TGTGCCAGCAGCGCTCTCCGCGGGGGGAACACTGAAGCTTTCTTT. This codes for CASSALRGGNTEAFF. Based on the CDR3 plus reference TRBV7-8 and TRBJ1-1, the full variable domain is GAGVSQSPRYKVAKRGQDVALRCDPISGHVSLFWYQQALGQGPEFLTYFQNEAQLDKSGLPSDRFFAERPEGSVSTLKIQRTQQEDSAVYLCASSALRGGNTEAFFGQGTRLTVV.

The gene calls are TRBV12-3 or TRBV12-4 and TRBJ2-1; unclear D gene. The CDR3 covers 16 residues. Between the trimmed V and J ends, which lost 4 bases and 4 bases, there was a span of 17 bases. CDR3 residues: CASSSPSIGQYNEQFF. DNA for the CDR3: TGTGCCAGCAGTTCACCCTCGATTGGGCAATACAATGAGCAGTTCTTC.

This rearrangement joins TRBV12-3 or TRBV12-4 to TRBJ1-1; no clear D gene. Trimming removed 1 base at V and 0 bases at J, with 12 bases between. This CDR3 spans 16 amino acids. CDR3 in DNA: TGTGCCAGCAGTTTAGTGTCAGGCCGCATGAACACTGAAGCTTTCTTT. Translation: CASSLVSGRMNTEAFF.

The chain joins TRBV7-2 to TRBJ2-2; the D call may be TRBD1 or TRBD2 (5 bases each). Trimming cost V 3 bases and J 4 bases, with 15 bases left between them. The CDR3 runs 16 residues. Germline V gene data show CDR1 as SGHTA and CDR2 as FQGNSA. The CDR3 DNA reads TGTGCCAGCAGCTTCCCCGGGGCTACGGGCACCGGGGAGCTGTTTTTT. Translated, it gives CASSFPGATGTGELFF.